The source of this T cell receptor beta chain is a study of T cell repertoires in cytomegalovirus infection. The germline V gene has CDR1 SQVTM and CDR2 ANQGSEA. The CDR3 runs to 13 residues. With V trimmed by 1 base and J by 3 bases, 2 bases remained unmatched. This clonotype has just a few counts. Each CDR3 protein gets one entry after TCRdb re-called the reads with MiXCR. Of under 300,000 distinct CDR3 sequences in the sample, over 15% are singletons; the top ten hold over 40%. The sample consisted of CD8+ T cells from PBMCs. The rearrangement links TRBV29-1 to TRBJ2-5, with 7 bases fitting TRBD2. The clonotype comes from a human donor in good health (CMV status not recorded). Some clones in this sample may be carry-over from other donors' samples. The CDR3 DNA sequence: TGCAGCGTTGAAGTGGGGGGGGAAGAGACCCAGTACTTC. As protein: CSVEVGGEETQYF.